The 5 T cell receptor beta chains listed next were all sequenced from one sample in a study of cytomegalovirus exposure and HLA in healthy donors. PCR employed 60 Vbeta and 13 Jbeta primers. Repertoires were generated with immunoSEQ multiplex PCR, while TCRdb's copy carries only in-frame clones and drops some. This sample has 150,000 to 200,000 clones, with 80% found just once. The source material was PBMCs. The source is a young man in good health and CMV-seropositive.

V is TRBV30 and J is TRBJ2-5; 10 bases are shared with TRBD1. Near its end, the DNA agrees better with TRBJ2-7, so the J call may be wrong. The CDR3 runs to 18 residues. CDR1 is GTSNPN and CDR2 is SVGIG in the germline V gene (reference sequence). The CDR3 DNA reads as TGTGCCTGGAAATTGGGACAGGGGCCTTCCCCCCAGCCCTACGAGCAGTACTTC. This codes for CAWKLGQGPSPQPYEQYF.

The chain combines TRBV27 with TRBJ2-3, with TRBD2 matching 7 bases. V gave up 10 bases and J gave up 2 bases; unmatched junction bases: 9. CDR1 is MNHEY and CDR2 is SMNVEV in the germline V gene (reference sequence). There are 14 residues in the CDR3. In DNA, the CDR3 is TGTGCCACGAAGGTGGGACTATCCACAGATACGCAGTATTTT. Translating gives CATKVGLSTDTQYF.

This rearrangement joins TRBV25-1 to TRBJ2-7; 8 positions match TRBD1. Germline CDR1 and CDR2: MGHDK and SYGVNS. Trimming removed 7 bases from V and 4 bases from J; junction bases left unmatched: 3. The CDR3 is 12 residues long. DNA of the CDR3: TGTGCCAGCACCCAGGGGGCATACGAGCAGTACTTC. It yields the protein CASTQGAYEQYF.

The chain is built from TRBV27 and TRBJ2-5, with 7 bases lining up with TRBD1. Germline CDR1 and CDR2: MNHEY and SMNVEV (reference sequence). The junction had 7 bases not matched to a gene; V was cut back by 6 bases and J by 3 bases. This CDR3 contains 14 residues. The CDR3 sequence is CASSRGGTEETQYF. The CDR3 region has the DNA TGTGCCAGCAGCAGAGGGGGCACAGAAGAGACCCAGTACTTC.

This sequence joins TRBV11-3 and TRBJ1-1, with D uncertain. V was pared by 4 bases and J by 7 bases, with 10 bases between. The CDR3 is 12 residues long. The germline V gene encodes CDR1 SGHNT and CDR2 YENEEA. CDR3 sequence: CASSYEGGEAFF. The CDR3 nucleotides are TGTGCCAGCAGCTATGAGGGCGGTGAAGCTTTCTTT.